One sample yielded the 23 T cell receptor beta chains listed below, sequenced in a study of blood T cells in healthy people across ages. Next came a second PCR, run for roughly 7 to 12 cycles, which used a sample-barcoded 5' primer along with a J-beta primer mix. Via MiXCR, TCRdb re-called the 5' RACE reads, giving one row per CDR3 protein. The profile shows 700,000 or so distinct CDR3 sequences, 20% to 25% of them singletons. Material for sequencing was blood. These receptor sequences come from a man in his 70s in good health.

This clonotype was counted between two and nine times. The CDR3 DNA sequence: TGCGCCAGCAGCTGGGTAGCGGGGGAGATGTACAATGAGCAGTTCTTC. Its translation: CASSWVAGEMYNEQFF. The chain carries TRBV5-1 and TRBJ2-1; 9 bases align to TRBD2. The length of the CDR3 is 16 residues. The V segment lost 3 bases and the J segment 4 bases; nucleotides outside the gene matches: 8. Germline V gene sequence: CDR1 SGHRS, CDR2 YFSETQ.

A few counts support this clonotype. V and J are TRBV28 and TRBJ2-7; TRBD2 is a possible D gene (7 bases). TRBJ2-1 matches the DNA end more closely, so the J call is doubtful. Germline V gives CDR1 MDHEN, CDR2 SYDVKM. CDR3 length equals 15 residues. This chain's CDR3 is CASSLGGPSYNEQFF. CDR3 DNA: TGTGCCAGCAGTTTGGGGGGGCCCTCCTACAATGAGCAGTTCTTC.

This clonotype showed up just a few times. The CDR3 DNA reads TGTGCCAGCAGTGCGGTCCACCCCGGGGAGCTGTTTTTT. Its translation: CASSAVHPGELFF. The chain carries TRBV28 and TRBJ2-2; D is ambiguous. Trimming pared 5 bases from V and 6 bases from J, leaving 10 bases between. This CDR3 region has 13 residues. CDR1 is MDHEN and CDR2 is SYDVKM in the germline V gene.

This clonotype has only a few counts. The chain carries TRBV24-1 and TRBJ2-6, with D possibly being TRBD1 or TRBD2 (5 bases each). The V end lost 4 bases, the J end lost 2 bases, and 14 bases lay between the germline ends. Germline V gene data show CDR1 as KGHDR and CDR2 as SFDVKD. The CDR3 has 17 residues. This CDR3 is CATSERDPSTGANVLTF. The DNA for the CDR3 is TGTGCCACCAGTGAACGGGACCCTAGCACTGGGGCCAACGTCCTGACTTTC.

V is TRBV6-6 and J is TRBJ1-1, with a possible D match to TRBD1 (5 bases). Germline V gene sequence: CDR1 MNHNY, CDR2 SVGAGI (reference sequence). The CDR3 is made up of 13 amino acids. V shed 8 bases and J shed 3 bases, with 13 bases lying between them. Here the CDR3 DNA reads TGTGCCAGCGGGGCAAGCAAGGACACTGAAGCTTTCTTT. Its protein product is CASGASKDTEAFF.

V gene TRBV11-2 combines with J gene TRBJ2-3, with 8 nucleotides matching TRBD2. V lost 5 bases, J lost 4 bases, and 11 bases stayed unmatched. The CDR3 has 16 amino acids. CDR1 and CDR2 from the germline V gene are SGHAT and FQNNGV. CDR3 DNA: TGTGCCAGCAGCCCCCGGGGAGCGGGGGCCTCAGATACGCAGTATTTT. Its protein product is CASSPRGAGASDTQYF.

This clonotype was picked up a small number of times. The V call is TRBV20-1, the J call TRBJ2-1; D ambiguous. V lost 3 bases and J 5 bases, leaving 8 bases between the germline ends. This CDR3 is built from 12 residues. Per the germline V gene, CDR1 is DFQATT and CDR2 is SNEGSKA (reference sequence). The CDR3 DNA follows: TGCAGTGCTAGCGGAAACCACAATGAGCAGTTCTTC. It is translated as CSASGNHNEQFF.

In this sample, this clonotype turned up a few times. The genes are TRBV15 and TRBJ1-2; no definite D call. The CDR3 runs to 14 residues. The V end was cut by 0 bases, the J end by 2 bases, with 7 bases between. CDR1 is LNHNV, CDR2 YYDKDF, per germline (reference sequence). The CDR3, as DNA: TGTGCCACCAGCAGAGAACTGGAGAACTATGGCTACACCTTC. This encodes CATSRELENYGYTF.

In this sample, this clonotype turned up a few times. The chain couples TRBV12-3 or TRBV12-4 to TRBJ1-2; TRBD1 is a possible D gene (6 bases). The CDR3 contains 14 residues. V shed 1 base and J shed 8 bases, with 14 bases lying between them. DNA of the CDR3: TGTGCCAGCAGTTTAGAAGAGGGGGTAGGCGGCTACACCTTC. This sequence encodes CASSLEEGVGGYTF.

The chain couples TRBV7-9 to TRBJ2-7; D possibly uses TRBD1 or TRBD2 (7 bases each). This CDR3 is built from 17 residues. Trimming removed 7 bases at V and 3 bases at J, with 25 bases between. CDR1 and CDR2 from the germline V gene are SEHNR and FQNEAQ (reference sequence). CDR3 nucleotides: TGTGCCAGCACCGAAGGGGGGGTGGGGACAGCCTACTACGAGCAGTACTTC. It codes for CASTEGGVGTAYYEQYF.

The chain carries TRBV12-3 or TRBV12-4 and TRBJ1-5; weak D call: TRBD1 (5 bases). This CDR3 is 13 amino acids long. V lost 5 bases and J lost 3, with 8 bases in between. The CDR3 loop is CASSDSFNQPQHF. Written as DNA, the CDR3 is TGTGCCAGCAGTGACAGTTTCAATCAGCCCCAGCATTTT.

V and J are TRBV28 and TRBJ1-2; 8 positions agree with TRBD1. The CDR3 spans 11 residues. Germline V lookup: CDR1 MDHEN, CDR2 SYDVKM. The V and J ends lost 6 bases and 8 bases, in that order; junction bases with no gene match: 2. The CDR3 coding sequence is TGTGCCAGCAGACAGGGGGTAGGCTACACCTTC. Its translation is CASRQGVGYTF.

The rearrangement links TRBV4-3 to TRBJ2-4; D might be TRBD2 (5 bases). Trimming took 4 bases from V and 4 from J, leaving 23 bases between them. Germline values: CDR1 LGHNA, CDR2 YSLEER. The CDR3 loop spans 18 amino acids. CDR3 residues: CASSPTAAVGSLKNIQYF. The CDR3, as DNA: TGCGCCAGCAGCCCAACAGCGGCAGTGGGCAGTTTGAAAAACATTCAGTACTTC.

This clonotype came up a few times. CDR3 in amino acids: CASSPLASGGAQDIQYF. DNA of the CDR3: TGTGCCAGCTCACCATTAGCGAGCGGGGGGGCTCAAGACATTCAGTACTTC. V usage is TRBV18 and J usage is TRBJ2-4, with TRBD2 matching 10 bases. Looked up from germline, CDR1 is KGHSH and CDR2 is LQKENI. The V gene end was trimmed by 2 bases and the J gene end by 8 bases; junction bases not matched to a gene: 12. This CDR3 is 17 amino acids long.

This clonotype was recorded many times. V and J are TRBV12-3 or TRBV12-4 and TRBJ2-5, with 9 nucleotides matching TRBD2. V lost 5 bases to trimming and J lost 3 bases; unmatched junction nucleotides: 7. This CDR3 region has 15 residues. This CDR3 reads CASSTLAGTKETQYF. CDR3 DNA: TGTGCCAGCAGTACCCTAGCGGGGACAAAAGAGACCCAGTACTTC.

This clonotype has a count of ten or more. The V call is TRBV12-3 or TRBV12-4, the J call TRBJ2-1; maybe TRBD1 (6 bases). The CDR3 is made up of 17 amino acids. Trimming stripped 5 bases from V and 1 base from J, with 18 bases between. The CDR3 DNA reads as TGTGCCAGCAGTCCATCCAGGGGAGCTGGATCCTACAATGAGCAGTTCTTC. Translating it yields CASSPSRGAGSYNEQFF.

There are a few counts of this clonotype. The CDR3 sequence is CATKGTGYTDTQYF. The CDR3 bases are TGTGCCACCAAGGGGACAGGGTACACAGATACGCAGTATTTT. The chain combines TRBV12-3 or TRBV12-4 with TRBJ2-3; 9 bases match TRBD1. The CDR3 covers 14 residues. With V trimmed by 10 bases and J by 2 bases, 7 bases remained unmatched.

For this clonotype: The missing conserved phenylalanine or tryptophan at the end of this CDR3 makes a read error likely. The chain uses TRBV4-1 and TRBJ2-5; TRBD1 matches at 8 bases. The DNA end lines up better with TRBJ2-7; the J call may be wrong. Looked up from germline, CDR1 is MGHRA and CDR2 is YSYEKL. This CDR3 spans 15 amino acids. The CDR3 DNA sequence: TGCGCCAGCAGCTACACGGACAGGGAAGCTTACGAGCAGTACCTC. This translates into CASSYTDREAYEQYL.

In DNA form, the CDR3 reads TGTGCCAGCAGCTTAACTGGGACAGCTAGCACAGATACGCAGTATTTT. Translated: CASSLTGTASTDTQYF. The rearrangement links TRBV7-2 to TRBJ2-3; 7 bases agree with TRBD1. With 2 bases clipped from V and 0 bases from J, the junction kept 5 bases outside the gene matches. CDR3 length equals 16 residues. In germline, CDR1 is SGHTA, CDR2 FQGNSA.

This CDR3 is CASSTYRGEQFF. The CDR3 coding sequence is TGTGCCAGCAGTACCTATCGTGGTGAGCAGTTCTTC. The chain employs TRBV13 and TRBJ2-1, with D unclear. The germline CDR1 and CDR2 sequences are PRHDT and FYEKMQ (reference sequence). Trimming took 6 bases from V and 9 from J, leaving 12 bases between them. CDR3 length: 12 amino acids. Variable domain in full (rest from reference TRBV13 and TRBJ2-1): AAGVIQSPRHLIKEKRETATLKCYPIPRHDTVYWYQQGPGQDPQFLISFYEKMQSDKGSIPDRFSAQQFSDYHSELNMSSLELGDSALYFCASSTYRGEQFFGPGTRLTVL.

For this clonotype: The junction does not match germline at one end; this may be a read error. V usage is TRBV4-1 and J usage is TRBJ1-2, with a weak D call TRBD1 (5 bases). The CDR3 has 16 residues. In germline, CDR1 is MGHRA, CDR2 YSYEKL. As DNA, the CDR3 is TGCGCCAGCAGCCAAGTCGGGCACAGGAACTACTACGGCTACACCTTC. The encoded protein is CASSQVGHRNYYGYTF.

On this clonotype itself: The junction departs from the called germline gene at one end, perhaps through a read error. V usage is TRBV2 and J usage is TRBJ1-5; TRBD1 matches at 7 bases. Germline lookup yields CDR1 SNHLY and CDR2 FYNNEI. This CDR3 is built from 14 residues. CDR3 residues: CASKTGSGNQPRHF. The CDR3 nucleotides are TGTGCCAGCAAGACAGGGTCGGGCAATCAGCCCCGGCATTTT.

The chain uses TRBV4-1 and TRBJ2-3; D is undetermined. The CDR3 is made up of 13 amino acids. The germline CDR1 and CDR2 sequences are MGHRA and YSYEKL. V was clipped by 4 bases and J by 3 bases, with 8 bases between them. As DNA, the CDR3 is TGCGCCAGCAGCCCTACAGAGACAGATACGCAGTATTTT. Protein: CASSPTETDTQYF.